The rows below give T cell receptor beta chains drawn from one sample of a study of lymphopenia after photon versus proton radiotherapy. Data came from immunoSEQ multiplex PCR; TCRdb stores just in-frame clones and leaves some out. The table has some 20,000 clones, approximately 91% seen once. The sequencing here drew on peripheral blood, taken from a patient treated with proton-based radiotherapy. The receptor set was obtained from a man aged 70 or older with pancreatic cancer. Both conserved end residues are part of each CDR3. The order of the fields is D gene, V gene, clone size, J gene, CDR3 DNA, CDR3 protein. D genes are given only for firm matches. The size field is filled for only some rows; it gives once, few, many or a size class.

D: -
V: TRBV5-1
size: -
J: TRBJ2-7
DNA: TGCGCCAGCAGCTTGGTGCCGGACTACGAGCAGTACTTC
CDR3: CASSLVPDYEQYF

D: -
V: TRBV11-3
size: -
J: TRBJ2-3
DNA: TGTGCCAGCAGCTTAGCCAAAGTCGGGATTCCAGATACGCAGTATTTT
CDR3: CASSLAKVGIPDTQYF

D: -
V: TRBV15
size: -
J: TRBJ1-5
DNA: TGTGCCACCAGCAGAGGGGTGGGCACTGATCAGCCCCAGCATTTT
CDR3: CATSRGVGTDQPQHF

D: -
V: TRBV18
size: -
J: TRBJ1-1
DNA: TGTGCCAGCTCACCGCAGACAGTTCAGAACACTGAAGCTTTCTTT
CDR3: CASSPQTVQNTEAFF

D: TRBD2
V: TRBV27
size: once
J: TRBJ2-3
DNA: TGTGCCAGCTCACCAAGGCTAGCGGGTAGAACAGATACGCAGTATTTT
CDR3: CASSPRLAGRTDTQYF

D: -
V: TRBV19
size: -
J: TRBJ1-5
DNA: TGTGCCAGTAGTCGACAGCTAATAGGAAATCAGCCCCAGCATTTT
CDR3: CASSRQLIGNQPQHF

D: -
V: TRBV7-2
size: -
J: TRBJ2-3
DNA: TGTGCCAGCAGCTTAGATACTAGGTCTGGTACGCAGTATTTT
CDR3: CASSLDTRSGTQYF

D: -
V: TRBV7-3
size: -
J: TRBJ2-4
DNA: TGTGCCAGCAGCCCGCCGCCGGGAAAGCTAGCCAAAAACATTCAGTACTTC
CDR3: CASSPPPGKLAKNIQYF

D: -
V: TRBV11-3
size: -
J: TRBJ1-1
DNA: TGTGCCAGCAGCTCCCTTGGGCAGGGCCATGAAGCTTTCTTT
CDR3: CASSSLGQGHEAFF

D: -
V: TRBV30
size: -
J: TRBJ2-2
DNA: TGTGCCTGGAGTGTACAGAGACAGGGGGAGCTGTTTTTT
CDR3: CAWSVQRQGELFF

D: TRBD2
V: TRBV11-3
size: -
J: TRBJ2-1
DNA: TGTGCCAGCAGCTTAGTCGGGAGGGGGAATGAGCAGTTCTTC
CDR3: CASSLVGRGNEQFF

D: -
V: TRBV21-1
size: few
J: TRBJ1-5
DNA: TGTGCCAGCAGCCCAGGACAGGGCGGTTATAGCAATCAGCCCCAGCATTTT
CDR3: CASSPGQGGYSNQPQHF

D: -
V: TRBV5-4
size: -
J: TRBJ2-7
DNA: TGTGCCAGCAGCTTGGGGGGGGTCAGATACGAGCAGTACTTC
CDR3: CASSLGGVRYEQYF

D: -
V: TRBV7-6
size: -
J: TRBJ2-2
DNA: TGTGCCAGCAGCTCCGGGGACCAGGCCGGGGAGCTGTTTTTT
CDR3: CASSSGDQAGELFF

D: -
V: TRBV5-1
size: -
J: TRBJ2-1
DNA: TGCGCCAGCAGCTTTCAGTACAATGAGCAGTTCTTC
CDR3: CASSFQYNEQFF

D: TRBD2
V: TRBV7-2
size: -
J: TRBJ2-1
DNA: TGTGCCAGCAGCTTAGCGCGGGGGACCCCCTTGGGTGAGCAGTTCTTC
CDR3: CASSLARGTPLGEQFF